What follows are 19 T cell receptor beta chains derived from one specimen sequenced in a study of T cell responses to AZD1222 COVID-19 vaccine. Sequencing used immunoSEQ multiplex PCR; TCRdb keeps in-frame clones, though not all of them. The sample has 80,000 or so clones, 88% seen once; the top ten hold roughly 5%. Sequencing used peripheral blood, obtained on day 0 of MenACWY control vaccination. The source of these receptors is an adult in good health.

The J gene is TRBJ1-2, the V gene TRBV7-9; TRBD1 might be the D (5 bases). The CDR3 is 18 amino acids. Germline lookup yields CDR1 SEHNR and CDR2 FQNEAQ (reference sequence). V lost 3 bases and J lost 3, with 23 bases in between. CDR3 region: CASSFLGRDLNYDYGYTF. The CDR3 region has the DNA TGTGCCAGCAGCTTCCTTGGAAGGGACTTGAATTACGACTATGGCTACACCTTC.

The chain couples TRBV28 to TRBJ1-2, with 8 bases fitting TRBD1. Germline V gene data show CDR1 as MDHEN and CDR2 as SYDVKM. The CDR3 runs 15 residues. V shed 4 bases and J 3 bases; nucleotides not matched to a gene: 7. CDR3 loop: CASSSVGQGDYGYTF. CDR3 in DNA: TGTGCCAGCAGTTCCGTAGGACAGGGTGACTATGGCTACACCTTC.

This clone appeared once. This chain joins TRBV4-3 and TRBJ1-1; 8 bases match TRBD1. Per germline, CDR1 LGHNA and CDR2 YSLEER. The V and J ends lost 4 bases and 4 bases, in that order; junction bases with no gene match: 8. The CDR3 has 15 residues. The CDR3 loop reads CASSPSGGAGTEAFF. In DNA form, the CDR3 reads TGCGCCAGCAGCCCGTCAGGGGGCGCGGGCACTGAAGCTTTCTTT.

This chain uses TRBV18 with TRBJ1-5; D possibly corresponds to TRBD1 (6 bases). Germline values: CDR1 KGHSH, CDR2 LQKENI. The CDR3 consists of 15 residues. The V gene lost 5 bases and the J gene lost 1 base, with 12 bases spanning the gap. CDR3 loop: CASSSLQGSNQPQHF. The CDR3 nucleotides are TGTGCCAGCTCAAGTCTTCAGGGGAGCAATCAGCCCCAGCATTTT.

The chain recombines TRBV20-1 with TRBJ2-1, with D hard to call. CDR1 is DFQATT and CDR2 is SNEGSKA in the germline V gene (reference sequence). Trimming took 7 bases from V and 8 from J, leaving 12 bases between them. This CDR3 is built from 11 residues. This CDR3 is CSVPKVYEQFF. The DNA for the CDR3 is TGCAGTGTCCCGAAGGTATATGAGCAGTTCTTC.

The chain uses TRBV15 and TRBJ2-7; no definite D call. This CDR3 has 14 residues. Looked up from germline, CDR1 is LNHNV and CDR2 is YYDKDF (reference sequence). Trimming shortened V by 0 bases and J by 6 bases, and 12 bases separated the two germline ends. The DNA of the CDR3 is TGTGCCACCAGCAGAGACCCCATGCTCCGCGAGCAGTACTTC. Encoded protein: CATSRDPMLREQYF.

This clone has just a few counts. The junction does not match germline at one end; this may be a read error. The chain uses TRBV7-7 and TRBJ2-2, with D possibly matching TRBD2 (6 bases). The CDR3 contains 16 residues. Germline assignment: CDR1 SSHAT and CDR2 FNYEAQ (reference sequence). CDR3 loop: CASSPGRTINTGELFF. As DNA, the CDR3 is TGTGCTAGCAGCCCGGGGCGGACTATCAACACCGGGGAGCTGTTTTTT.

In DNA form, the CDR3 reads TGTGCCAGCAGTGGGAGGTCGCGGAACACTGAAGCTTTCTTT. Translation: CASSGRSRNTEAFF. The rearrangement joins TRBV27 to TRBJ1-1; D remains ambiguous. The V and J ends lost 5 bases and 1 base respectively, with 11 bases between them. The CDR3 length is 14 residues. Germline V gene data show CDR1 as MNHEY and CDR2 as SMNVEV (reference sequence).

The chain links TRBV5-5 to TRBJ2-1; D not certain. This CDR3 has 16 amino acids. Per germline, CDR1 SGHKS and CDR2 YYEKEE (reference sequence). V was trimmed by 1 base and J by 0 bases, leaving 11 bases between them. Written as DNA, the CDR3 is TGTGCCAGCAGCTTGTCAGGCCCAAGCTCCTACAATGAGCAGTTCTTC. Its translation: CASSLSGPSSYNEQFF. Together with reference TRBV5-5 and TRBJ2-1, the CDR3 gives the full variable domain: DAGVTQSPTHLIKTRGQQVTLRCSPISGHKSVSWYQQVLGQGPQFIFQYYEKEERGRGNFPDRFSARQFPNYSSELNVNALLLGDSALYLCASSLSGPSSYNEQFFGPGTRLTVL.

V is TRBV5-1 and J is TRBJ1-3, with a weak D call TRBD1 (5 bases). Germline values: CDR1 SGHRS, CDR2 YFSETQ. Between the trimmed V and J ends, which lost 4 bases and 0 bases, there was a span of 8 bases. The CDR3 has 14 amino acids. CDR3 sequence reads: CASSVDSSGNTIYF. The CDR3 DNA reads as TGCGCCAGCAGCGTCGACAGCTCTGGAAACACCATATATTTT.

V is TRBV28 and J is TRBJ1-1, with D possibly matching TRBD1 (6 bases). Trimming pared 5 bases from V and 5 bases from J, leaving 12 bases between. There are 13 residues in the CDR3. Germline V gene sequence: CDR1 MDHEN, CDR2 SYDVKM. CDR3 sequence: CASSLQGTTEAFF. In nucleotides, the CDR3 is TGTGCCAGCAGTCTACAGGGTACGACTGAAGCTTTCTTT.

CDR3 loop: CASSLLAGEYNEQFF. The CDR3 region has the DNA TGTGCCAGCTCTCTTCTAGCGGGGGAATACAATGAGCAGTTCTTC. The chain recombines TRBV18 with TRBJ2-1; 10 positions agree with TRBD2. Trimming took 6 bases from V and 4 from J; bases not matched to a gene: 6. The CDR3 extends over 15 amino acids. Per the germline V gene, CDR1 is KGHSH and CDR2 is LQKENI.

The chain uses TRBV7-2 and TRBJ1-2, with D possibly TRBD1 on 6 matching bases. The CDR3 sequence is 14 residues long. Germline V CDR1 and CDR2: SGHTA, FQGNSA. Trimming shortened V by 2 bases and J by 8 bases, and 15 bases separated the two germline ends. CDR3 sequence reads: CASSLLLETGGYTF. DNA for the CDR3: TGTGCCAGCAGCTTACTCTTAGAGACAGGCGGCTACACCTTC.

V usage is TRBV2 and J usage is TRBJ2-3; 8 positions agree with TRBD2. The V and J ends lost 4 bases and 3 bases, in that order; junction bases with no gene match: 3. Germline V CDR1 and CDR2: SNHLY, FYNNEI. The length of the CDR3 is 14 residues. Written as DNA, the CDR3 is TGTGCCAGCAGTGCGGGGGGGCTTACAGATACGCAGTATTTT. Protein: CASSAGGLTDTQYF. Looking up the rest from reference TRBV2 and TRBJ2-3 gives the full variable domain: EPEVTQTPSHQVTQMGQEVILRCVPISNHLYFYWYRQILGQKVEFLVSFYNNEISEKSEIFDDQFSVERPDGSNFTLKIRSTKLEDSAMYFCASSAGGLTDTQYFGPGTRLTVL.

This sequence joins TRBV30 and TRBJ1-2, with D uncertain. Trimming removed 4 bases from V and 8 bases from J, with 17 bases in between. Germline CDR1 GTSNPN, CDR2 SVGIG (reference sequence). There are 13 residues in the CDR3. CDR3 sequence (DNA): TGTGCCTGGAATCTCCCGGCGAATAGGGGCTACACCTTC. Protein product: CAWNLPANRGYTF.

V and J are TRBV10-2 and TRBJ2-2, with D possibly TRBD1 on 6 matching bases. The CDR3 runs to 15 residues. Germline CDR1 reads WSHSY; CDR2 reads SAAADI. V gave up 5 bases and J gave up 4 bases, with 14 bases separating them. Written as DNA, the CDR3 is TGCGCCAGCAGTAACCCGGGACACCTCACCGGGGAGCTGTTTTTT. Translating gives CASSNPGHLTGELFF.

The chain is built from TRBV9 and TRBJ1-1; tentatively, D is TRBD1 (5 bases). The CDR3 runs 16 residues. The germline CDR1 and CDR2 sequences are SGDLS and YYNGEE. The V gene lost 2 bases and the J gene lost 1 base, with 15 bases spanning the gap. The DNA for the CDR3 is TGTGCCAGCAGCGTTCTCTCGCCGCAGGGGAACACTGAAGCTTTCTTT. This encodes CASSVLSPQGNTEAFF. Looking up the rest from reference TRBV9 and TRBJ1-1 gives the full variable domain: DSGVTQTPKHLITATGQRVTLRCSPRSGDLSVYWYQQSLDQGLQFLIQYYNGEERAKGNILERFSAQQFPDLHSELNLSSLELGDSALYFCASSVLSPQGNTEAFFGQGTRLTVV.

The chain combines TRBV15 with TRBJ1-2; the D is unclear. Between the trimmed V and J ends, which lost 1 base and 6 bases, there was a span of 15 bases. CDR1 and CDR2 (germline): LNHNV, YYDKDF (reference sequence). This CDR3 has 15 residues. The CDR3 DNA reads TGTGCCACCAGCAGAGGTCAGCCGTTGATAGATGGCTACACCTTC. This encodes CATSRGQPLIDGYTF.

The chain uses TRBV10-3 and TRBJ2-1, with D perhaps TRBD1 (7 bases). Germline values: CDR1 ENHRY, CDR2 SYGVKD. Trimming pared 4 bases from V and 7 bases from J, leaving 11 bases between. CDR3 length equals 13 residues. This CDR3 is CAISGAGGNEQFF. CDR3 nucleotides: TGTGCCATCAGTGGCGCAGGGGGGAATGAGCAGTTCTTC.